This entry features one TCR beta chain sequence. Its antigen is undetermined. This entry is derived from a study of shared clonotypes between healthy human individuals. At the level of the study: A donor's plate count was three for CD4 naive and three for CD4 memory; CD8 naive had two and CD8 memory one.

Terminally differentiated effector memory CD45RA+ cells were excluded from the naive CD8 cells, which were CD45RO-negative and positively selected for CCR7. There were only Caucasian adults among the donors, and all lived in Nashville, Tennessee. General study results and limits: Several donors shared roughly 5% of their naive CD4 clonotypes.

J gave up 2 bases and V 4 bases, and 4 bases lay outside the gene matches. CDR1 and CDR2 (germline): SGHRS, YFSETQ. This CDR3 is built from 15 residues. Profiling relied on immunoSEQ multiplex PCR, and the TCRdb table lists in-frame clones only, not all of them. The sample consists of hundreds of thousands of clones, around 95% of them appearing once. This TCR derives from a woman younger than 45 in good health. The chain combines TRBV5-1 with TRBJ2-7; 12 bases are a match to TRBD2. The specimen sequenced was naive CD8+ T cells sorted from blood. This CDR3 is CASSPWTSGAYEQYF. CDR3 bases: TGCGCCAGCAGCCCCTGGACTAGCGGGGCCTACGAGCAGTACTTC.